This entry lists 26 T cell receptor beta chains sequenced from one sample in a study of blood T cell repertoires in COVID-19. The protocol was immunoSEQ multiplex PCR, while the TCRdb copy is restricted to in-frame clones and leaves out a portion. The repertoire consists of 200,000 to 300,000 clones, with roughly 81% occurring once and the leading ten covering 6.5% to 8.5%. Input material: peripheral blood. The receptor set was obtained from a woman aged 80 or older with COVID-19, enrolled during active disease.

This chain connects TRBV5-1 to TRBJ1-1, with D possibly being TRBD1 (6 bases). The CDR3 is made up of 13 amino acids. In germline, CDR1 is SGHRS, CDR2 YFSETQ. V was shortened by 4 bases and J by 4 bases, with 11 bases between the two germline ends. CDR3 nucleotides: TGCGCCAGCAGCCCCACAGGGACCACTGAAGCTTTCTTT. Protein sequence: CASSPTGTTEAFF.

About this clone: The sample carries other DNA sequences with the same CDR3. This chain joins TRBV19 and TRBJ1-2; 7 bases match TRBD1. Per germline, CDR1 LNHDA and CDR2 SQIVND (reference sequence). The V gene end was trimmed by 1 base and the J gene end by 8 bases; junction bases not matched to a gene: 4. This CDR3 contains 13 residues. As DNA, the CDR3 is TGTGCCAGTAGTATAGGACAGGGAGGAGGCTACACCTTC. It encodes CASSIGQGGGYTF.

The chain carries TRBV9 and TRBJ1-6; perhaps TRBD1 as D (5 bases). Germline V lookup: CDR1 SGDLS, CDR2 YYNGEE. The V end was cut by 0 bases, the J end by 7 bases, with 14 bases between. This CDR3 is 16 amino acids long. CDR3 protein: CASSVGAGQANSPLHF. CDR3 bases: TGTGCCAGCAGCGTAGGGGCGGGGCAGGCAAATTCACCCCTCCACTTT.

The chain's CDR3 is CASSLGTGTLNTEAFF. Here the CDR3 DNA reads TGCGCCAGCAGCTTGGGAACCGGTACTCTGAACACTGAAGCTTTCTTT. The genes are TRBV5-1 and TRBJ1-1; D uncertain. Trimming removed 0 bases from V and 0 bases from J, with 12 bases in between. The CDR3 contains 16 residues. The germline V gene encodes CDR1 SGHRS and CDR2 YFSETQ.

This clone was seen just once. The CDR3 loop is CASSLSPARGPNYGYTF. CDR3 DNA: TGTGCCAGCAGTTTATCCCCTGCCAGGGGCCCTAACTATGGCTACACCTTC. V usage is TRBV28 and J usage is TRBJ1-2; D is perhaps TRBD1 (6 bases). The V end lost 1 base, the J end lost 0 bases, and 15 bases lay between the germline ends. The length of the CDR3 is 17 residues. Germline V CDR1 and CDR2: MDHEN, SYDVKM.

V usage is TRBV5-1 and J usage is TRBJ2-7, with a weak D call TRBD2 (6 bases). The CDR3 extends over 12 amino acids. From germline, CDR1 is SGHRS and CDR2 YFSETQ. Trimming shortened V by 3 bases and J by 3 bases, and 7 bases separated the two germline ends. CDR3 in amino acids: CASSSGDYEQYF. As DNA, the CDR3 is TGCGCCAGCAGCTCGGGAGACTACGAGCAGTACTTC.

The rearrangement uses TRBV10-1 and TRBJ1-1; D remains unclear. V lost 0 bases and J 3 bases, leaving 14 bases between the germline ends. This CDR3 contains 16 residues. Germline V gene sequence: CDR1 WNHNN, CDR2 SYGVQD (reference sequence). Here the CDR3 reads CASSESGEKRYTEAFF. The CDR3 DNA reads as TGCGCCAGCAGTGAGTCGGGTGAAAAGAGGTACACTGAAGCTTTCTTT.

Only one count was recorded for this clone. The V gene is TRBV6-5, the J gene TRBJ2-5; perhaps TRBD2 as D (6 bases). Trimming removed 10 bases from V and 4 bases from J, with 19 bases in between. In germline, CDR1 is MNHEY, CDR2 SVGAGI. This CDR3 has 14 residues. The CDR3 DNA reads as TGTGCCACGGGGGTAACTAGCAGATTAGAGACCCAGTACTTC. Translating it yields CATGVTSRLETQYF.

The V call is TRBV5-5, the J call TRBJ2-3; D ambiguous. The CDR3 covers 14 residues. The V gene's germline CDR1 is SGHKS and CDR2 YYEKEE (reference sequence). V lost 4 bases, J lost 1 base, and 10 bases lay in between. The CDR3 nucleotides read TGTGCCAGCAGCATGCAGGCAGGCACAGATACGCAGTATTTT. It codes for CASSMQAGTDTQYF.

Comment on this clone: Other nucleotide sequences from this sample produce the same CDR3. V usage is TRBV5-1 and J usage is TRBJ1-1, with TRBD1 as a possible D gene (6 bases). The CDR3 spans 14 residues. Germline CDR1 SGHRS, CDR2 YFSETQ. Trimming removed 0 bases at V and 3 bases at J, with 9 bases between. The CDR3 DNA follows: TGCGCCAGCAGCTTGGCGGGGGGGCACACTGAAGCTTTCTTT. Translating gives CASSLAGGHTEAFF.

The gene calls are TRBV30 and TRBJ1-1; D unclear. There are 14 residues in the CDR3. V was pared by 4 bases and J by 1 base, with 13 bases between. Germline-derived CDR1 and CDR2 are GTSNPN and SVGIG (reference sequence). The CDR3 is CAWTTGNENTEAFF. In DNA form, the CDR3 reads TGTGCCTGGACCACCGGGAATGAGAACACTGAAGCTTTCTTT.

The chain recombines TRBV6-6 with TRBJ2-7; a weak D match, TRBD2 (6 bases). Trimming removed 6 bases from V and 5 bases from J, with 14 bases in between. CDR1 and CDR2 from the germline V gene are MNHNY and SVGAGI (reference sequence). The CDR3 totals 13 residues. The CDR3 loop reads CASRTSRGNEQYF. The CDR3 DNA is TGTGCCAGCAGGACCTCCCGGGGGAACGAGCAGTACTTC.

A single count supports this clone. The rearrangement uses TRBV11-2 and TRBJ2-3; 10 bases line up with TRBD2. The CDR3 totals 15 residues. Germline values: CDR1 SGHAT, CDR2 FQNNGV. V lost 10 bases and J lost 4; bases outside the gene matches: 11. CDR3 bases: TGTGCCAACAGTCTTAGCGGGAGGTCCCCAGATACGCAGTATTTT. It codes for CANSLSGRSPDTQYF.

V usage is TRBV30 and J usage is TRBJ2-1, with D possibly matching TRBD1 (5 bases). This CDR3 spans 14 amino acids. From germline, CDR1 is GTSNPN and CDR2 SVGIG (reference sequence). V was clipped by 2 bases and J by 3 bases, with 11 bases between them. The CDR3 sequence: CAWSSGLDYNEQFF. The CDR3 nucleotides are TGTGCCTGGAGTTCAGGGTTGGACTACAATGAGCAGTTCTTC. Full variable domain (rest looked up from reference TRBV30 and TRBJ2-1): SQTIHQWPATLVQPVGSPLSLECTVEGTSNPNLYWYRQAAGRGLQLLFYSVGIGQISSEVPQNLSASRPQDRQFILSSKKLLLSDSGFYLCAWSSGLDYNEQFFGPGTRLTVL.

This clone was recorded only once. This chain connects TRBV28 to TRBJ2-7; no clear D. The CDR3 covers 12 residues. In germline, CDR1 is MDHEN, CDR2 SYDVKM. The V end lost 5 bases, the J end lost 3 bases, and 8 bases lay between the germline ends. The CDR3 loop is CASSPPGYEQYF. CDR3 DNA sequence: TGTGCCAGCAGTCCCCCCGGCTACGAGCAGTACTTC.

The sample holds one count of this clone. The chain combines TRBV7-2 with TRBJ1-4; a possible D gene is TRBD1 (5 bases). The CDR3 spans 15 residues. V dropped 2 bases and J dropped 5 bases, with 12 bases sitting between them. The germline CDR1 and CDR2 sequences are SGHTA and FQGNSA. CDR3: CASSLHTGSNEKLFF. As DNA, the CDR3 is TGTGCCAGCAGCTTACATACAGGATCAAATGAAAAACTGTTTTTT.

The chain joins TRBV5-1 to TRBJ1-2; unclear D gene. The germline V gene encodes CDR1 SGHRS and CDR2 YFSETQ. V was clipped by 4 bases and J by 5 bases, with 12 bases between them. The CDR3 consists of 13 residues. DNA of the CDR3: TGCGCCAGCAGCGGCCCATCAGGATATGGCTACACCTTC. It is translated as CASSGPSGYGYTF.

Written as DNA, the CDR3 is TGCGCCAGCAGCCAAGGTCTTGAAAAACTGTTTTTT. As protein: CASSQGLEKLFF. This chain connects TRBV4-3 to TRBJ1-4; D unclear. The ends were cut back, 1 base at V and 7 bases at J, with 4 bases in the middle. CDR3 size: 12 residues. Germline loops: CDR1 LGHNA, CDR2 YSLEER.

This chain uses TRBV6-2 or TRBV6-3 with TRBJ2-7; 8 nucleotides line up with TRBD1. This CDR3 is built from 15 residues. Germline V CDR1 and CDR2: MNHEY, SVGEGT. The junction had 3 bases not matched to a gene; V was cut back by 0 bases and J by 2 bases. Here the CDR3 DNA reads TGTGCCAGCAGTTACTCCCCGACAGGGGCCTACGAGCAGTACTTC. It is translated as CASSYSPTGAYEQYF.

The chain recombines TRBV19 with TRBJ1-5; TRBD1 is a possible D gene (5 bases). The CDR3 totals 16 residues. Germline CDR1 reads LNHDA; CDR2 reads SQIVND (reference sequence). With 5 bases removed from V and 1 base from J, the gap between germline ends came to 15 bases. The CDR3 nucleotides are TGTGCCAGTAGTCCCTGGCGGGGCGGGAGCAATCAGCCCCAGCATTTT. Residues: CASSPWRGGSNQPQHF.

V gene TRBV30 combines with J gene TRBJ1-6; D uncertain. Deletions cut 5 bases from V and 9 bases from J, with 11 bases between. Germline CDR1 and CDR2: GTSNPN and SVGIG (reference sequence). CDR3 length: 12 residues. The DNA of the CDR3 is TGTGCCTGGGGACTCACCAGTTCACCCCTCCACTTT. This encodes CAWGLTSSPLHF.

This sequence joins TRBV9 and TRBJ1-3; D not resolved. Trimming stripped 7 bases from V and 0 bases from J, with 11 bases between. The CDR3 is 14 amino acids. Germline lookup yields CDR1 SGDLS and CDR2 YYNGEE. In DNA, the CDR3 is TGTGCCAGCGGCACGAGGGTCTCTGGAAACACCATATATTTT. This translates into CASGTRVSGNTIYF.

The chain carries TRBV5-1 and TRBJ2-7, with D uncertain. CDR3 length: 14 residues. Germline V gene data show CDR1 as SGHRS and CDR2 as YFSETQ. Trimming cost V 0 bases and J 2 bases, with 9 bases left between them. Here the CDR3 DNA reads TGCGCCAGCAGCTTGGGCAGTTCCGCCTACGAGCAGTACTTC. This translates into CASSLGSSAYEQYF. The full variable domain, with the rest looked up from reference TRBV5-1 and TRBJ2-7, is KAGVTQTPRYLIKTRGQQVTLSCSPISGHRSVSWYQQTPGQGLQFLFEYFSETQRNKGNFPGRFSGRQFSNSRSEMNVSTLELGDSALYLCASSLGSSAYEQYFGPGTRLTVT.

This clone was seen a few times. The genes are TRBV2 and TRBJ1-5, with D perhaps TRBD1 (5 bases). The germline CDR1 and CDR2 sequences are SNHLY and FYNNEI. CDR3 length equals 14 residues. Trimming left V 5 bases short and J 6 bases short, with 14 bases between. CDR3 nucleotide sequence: TGTGCCAGCAGTAGGGCCCGGGGGGGTCAGCCCCAGCATTTT. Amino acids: CASSRARGGQPQHF.

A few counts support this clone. Here the CDR3 reads CASRQGWNTEAFF. CDR3 nucleotide sequence: TGCGCCAGCCGACAGGGGTGGAACACTGAAGCTTTCTTT. The J gene is TRBJ1-1, the V gene TRBV4-3; 8 bases align to TRBD1. Trimming removed 8 bases from V and 1 base from J; junction bases left unmatched: 3. Germline V gene lookup returns CDR1 LGHNA and CDR2 YSLEER. This CDR3 region has 13 residues.

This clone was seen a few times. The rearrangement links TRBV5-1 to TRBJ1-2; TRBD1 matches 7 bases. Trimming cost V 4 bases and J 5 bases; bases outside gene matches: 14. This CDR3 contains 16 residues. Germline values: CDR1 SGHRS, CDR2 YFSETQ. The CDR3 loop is CASSPEGTGVMYGYTF. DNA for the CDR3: TGCGCCAGCAGCCCCGAGGGAACAGGGGTAATGTATGGCTACACCTTC.